A single sample is the source of the 6 T cell receptor beta chains below, sequenced in a study of response to subunit inactivated influenza vaccine. MiXCR, applied by TCRdb to the RT-PCR reads, yields one record per CDR3 protein. The table has around 850,000 distinct CDR3 sequences, approximately 18% seen once; the top ten hold roughly a tenth. This sample comprised PBMCs from blood, obtained 4 to 6 days after vaccination. The receptor source for this set is a man aged 45 to 65 who received an inactivated influenza vaccine.

This clonotype was counted between two and nine times. The gene calls are TRBV20-1 and TRBJ2-2, with D possibly being TRBD2 (6 bases). V was shortened by 0 bases and J by 5 bases, with 13 bases between the two germline ends. Looked up from germline, CDR1 is DFQATT and CDR2 is SNEGSKA (reference sequence). This CDR3 region has 15 residues. CDR3 sequence (DNA): TGCAGTGCTAGAGAGGGGGGTCCGCGGACCGGGGAGCTGTTTTTT. Translated, it gives CSAREGGPRTGELFF.

In DNA, the CDR3 is TGTGCCAGCAGAATGGGACAGACGAACACCGGGGAGCTGTTTTTT. It specifies CASRMGQTNTGELFF. The rearrangement joins TRBV7-2 to TRBJ2-2; 7 bases fit TRBD1. Per germline, CDR1 SGHTA and CDR2 FQGNSA. The CDR3 consists of 15 residues. The junction had 4 bases not matched to a gene; V was cut back by 6 bases and J by 0 bases.

This clonotype turned up a few times. V usage is TRBV4-3 and J usage is TRBJ2-7, with D tentatively TRBD1 (6 bases). The germline V gene has CDR1 LGHNA and CDR2 YSLEER. This CDR3 spans 15 amino acids. V was cut by 0 bases and J by 4 bases, with 13 bases left in between. DNA of the CDR3: TGCGCCAGCAGCCAAGACCTAAAAGGGGGTTACGAGCAGTACTTC. Translating gives CASSQDLKGGYEQYF.

The chain has TRBV5-1 and TRBJ2-3, with 7 nucleotides matching TRBD2. Germline V gene lookup returns CDR1 SGHRS and CDR2 YFSETQ. The V gene end was trimmed by 1 base and the J gene end by 2 bases; junction bases not matched to a gene: 4. The CDR3 is 15 amino acids. In DNA, the CDR3 is TGCGCCAGCAGCTTGACTAGCGCCAACACAGATACGCAGTATTTT. Its protein is CASSLTSANTDTQYF. The full variable domain, rest sourced from reference TRBV5-1 and TRBJ2-3, is KAGVTQTPRYLIKTRGQQVTLSCSPISGHRSVSWYQQTPGQGLQFLFEYFSETQRNKGNFPGRFSGRQFSNSRSEMNVSTLELGDSALYLCASSLTSANTDTQYFGPGTRLTVL.

V is TRBV12-5 and J is TRBJ2-1; 8 bases are a match to TRBD2. CDR1 is LGHNT and CDR2 is FRNRAP in the germline V gene. The ends lost 0 bases at V and 6 bases at J; junction bases unmatched: 7. The CDR3 sequence is 16 residues long. The CDR3 sequence: CASGLVLGLEINEQFF. The DNA for the CDR3 is TGTGCTAGTGGTTTGGTTCTGGGACTAGAAATCAATGAGCAGTTCTTC.

The chain carries TRBV10-3 and TRBJ1-5; D is possibly TRBD1 (6 bases). The CDR3 is 16 residues long. Trimming shortened V by 5 bases and J by 7 bases, and 21 bases separated the two germline ends. The germline V gene encodes CDR1 ENHRY and CDR2 SYGVKD. The CDR3 DNA reads TGTGCCATCAGTACGCCCAGGGGCGGGGGGTACCAGCCCCAGCATTTT. This sequence encodes CAISTPRGGGYQPQHF.